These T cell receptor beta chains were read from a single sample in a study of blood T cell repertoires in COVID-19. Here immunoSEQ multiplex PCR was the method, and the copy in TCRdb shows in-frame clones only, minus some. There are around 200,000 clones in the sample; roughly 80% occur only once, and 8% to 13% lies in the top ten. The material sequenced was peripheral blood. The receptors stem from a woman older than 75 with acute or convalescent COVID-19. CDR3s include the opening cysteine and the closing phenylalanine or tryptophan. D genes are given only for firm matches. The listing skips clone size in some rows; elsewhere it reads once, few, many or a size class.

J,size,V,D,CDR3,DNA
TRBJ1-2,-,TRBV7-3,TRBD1,CASSQTDRASSGGYTF,TGTGCCAGCAGCCAGACGGACAGGGCTAGTAGTGGTGGCTACACCTTC
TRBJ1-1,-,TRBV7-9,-,CASSLPESRRRNTEAFF,TGTGCCAGCAGCTTACCAGAGTCGAGGCGACGGAACACTGAAGCTTTCTTT
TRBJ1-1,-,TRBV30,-,CAWERDDRSYTEAFF,TGTGCCTGGGAGCGAGACGACAGAAGTTACACTGAAGCTTTCTTT
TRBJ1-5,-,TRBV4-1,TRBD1,CASSQDVTGARGQPQHF,TGCGCCAGCAGCCAAGACGTAACAGGGGCGCGTGGGCAGCCCCAGCATTTT
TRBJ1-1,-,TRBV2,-,CASSEQGRNTEAFF,TGTGCCAGCAGTGAACAGGGGAGGAACACTGAAGCTTTCTTT
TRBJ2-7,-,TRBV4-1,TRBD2,CASSQDSGGIFEQYF,TGCGCCAGCAGCCAAGATAGCGGGGGGATCTTCGAGCAGTACTTC
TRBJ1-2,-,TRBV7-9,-,CASRTGGDGYTF,TGTGCCTCAAGGACCGGGGGTGATGGCTACACCTTC
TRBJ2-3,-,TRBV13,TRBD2,CASSRKLVAGTDTQYF,TGTGCCAGCAGCCGAAAGTTGGTAGCGGGTACAGATACGCAGTATTTT
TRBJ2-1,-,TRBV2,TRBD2,CASSSTGLAGRSEQFF,TGTGCCAGCAGCTCTACGGGACTAGCGGGAAGGAGTGAGCAGTTCTTC
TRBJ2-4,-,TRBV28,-,CASSSPTKNIQYF,TGTGCCAGCAGTTCCCCCACCAAAAACATTCAGTACTTC
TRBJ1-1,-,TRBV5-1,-,CASRAGPGDQAFF,TGCGCCAGCAGGGCCGGGCCCGGGGATCAAGCTTTCTTT
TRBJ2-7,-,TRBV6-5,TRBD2,CASRTSGATYEQYF,TGTGCCAGCAGGACTAGCGGGGCGACCTACGAGCAGTACTTC
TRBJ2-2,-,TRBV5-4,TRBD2,CASRASGSWELFF,TGTGCCAGCAGAGCGAGCGGGAGCTGGGAGCTGTTTTTT
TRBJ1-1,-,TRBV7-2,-,CASSLGGLTEAFF,TGTGCCAGCAGCTTAGGGGGACTGACAGAAGCTTTCTTT
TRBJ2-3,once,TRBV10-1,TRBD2,CASSDSGLAGNTDTQYF,TGCGCCAGCAGTGATTCGGGACTAGCGGGGAACACAGATACGCAGTATTTT
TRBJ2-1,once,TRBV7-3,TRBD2,CASSPFGLAGGSSYNEQFF,TGTGCCAGCAGCCCTTTCGGACTAGCGGGAGGGAGCTCCTACAATGAGCAGTTCTTC
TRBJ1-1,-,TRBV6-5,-,CASSYSTENTEAFF,TGTGCCAGCAGTTACTCGACAGAAAACACTGAAGCTTTCTTT
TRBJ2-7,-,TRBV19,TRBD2,CASSAGLAGGWDEQYF,TGTGCCAGTAGTGCCGGACTAGCGGGGGGTTGGGACGAGCAGTACTTC
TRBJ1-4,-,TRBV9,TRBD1,CASSRLPGQGNEKLFF,TGTGCCAGCAGCCGCCTTCCGGGACAGGGTAATGAAAAACTGTTTTTT
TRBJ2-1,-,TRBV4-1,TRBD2,CASSQDRGGLAKDEQFF,TGCGCCAGCAGCCAAGATCGAGGGGGACTAGCGAAGGATGAGCAGTTCTTC
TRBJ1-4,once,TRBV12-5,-,CASGLGGIVNEKLFF,TGTGCTAGTGGTTTGGGAGGGATAGTTAATGAAAAACTGTTTTTT
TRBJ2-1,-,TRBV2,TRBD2,CASSASGSTYNEQFF,TGTGCCAGCAGCGCTAGCGGGAGCACCTACAATGAGCAGTTCTTC
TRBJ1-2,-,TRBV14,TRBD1,CASSQGQGDYTF,TGTGCCAGCAGCCAAGGACAGGGGGACTACACCTTC
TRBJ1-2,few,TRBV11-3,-,CASSPGGLQGNYGYTF,TGTGCCAGCAGCCCTGGCGGGTTACAGGGTAACTATGGCTACACCTTC
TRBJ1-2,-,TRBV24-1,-,CATSLAGARIYGYTF,TGTGCCACCAGTCTCGCAGGGGCGCGTATTTATGGCTACACCTTC
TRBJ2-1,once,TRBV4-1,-,CASSQEGGSYNEQFF,TGCGCCAGCAGCCAAGAGGGAGGCTCCTACAATGAGCAGTTCTTC
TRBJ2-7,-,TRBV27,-,CASRNRVYEQYF,TGTGCCAGCAGGAACAGGGTTTACGAGCAGTACTTC